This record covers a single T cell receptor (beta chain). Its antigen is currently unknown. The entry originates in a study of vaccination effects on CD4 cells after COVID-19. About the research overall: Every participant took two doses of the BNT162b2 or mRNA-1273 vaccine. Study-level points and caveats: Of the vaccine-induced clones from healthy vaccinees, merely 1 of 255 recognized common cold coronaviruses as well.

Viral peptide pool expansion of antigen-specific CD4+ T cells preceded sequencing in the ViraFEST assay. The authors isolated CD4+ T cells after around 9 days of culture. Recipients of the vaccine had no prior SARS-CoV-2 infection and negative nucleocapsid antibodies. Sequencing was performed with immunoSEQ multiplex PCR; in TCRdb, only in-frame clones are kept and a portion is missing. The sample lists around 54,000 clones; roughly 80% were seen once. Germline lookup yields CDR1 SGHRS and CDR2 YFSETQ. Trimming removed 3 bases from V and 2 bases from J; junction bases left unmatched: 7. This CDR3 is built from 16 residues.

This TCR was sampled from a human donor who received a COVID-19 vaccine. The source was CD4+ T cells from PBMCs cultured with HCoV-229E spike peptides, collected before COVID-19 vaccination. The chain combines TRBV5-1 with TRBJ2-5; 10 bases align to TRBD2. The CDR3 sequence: CASSSRTSGRQETQYF. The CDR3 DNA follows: TGCGCCAGCAGCTCAAGGACTAGCGGTAGACAAGAGACCCAGTACTTC.